This TCR beta chain comes out of a study of T cells after yellow fever vaccination. V lost 5 bases and J 7 bases, leaving 6 bases between the germline ends. This CDR3 has 11 residues. In TCRdb, the 5' RACE reads were re-called with MiXCR into one record per CDR3 protein. The top ten clones hold approximately 35% of a sample with 60,000 to 75,000 distinct CDR3 sequences, approximately 7% of them seen once. The sample holds many counts of this clonotype. The chain is built from TRBV12-3 or TRBV12-4 and TRBJ2-1, with D tentatively TRBD1 or TRBD2 (5 bases each). This sample comprised CD8+ T cells sorted from PBMCs, obtained 35 to 50 days after the first yellow fever vaccination. The TCR comes from a man aged 18-30 years who received the YFV17D yellow fever vaccine. CDR3 coding DNA: TGTGCCAGCAGTGGGGGTAATGAGCAGTTCTTC. Protein product: CASSGGNEQFF.